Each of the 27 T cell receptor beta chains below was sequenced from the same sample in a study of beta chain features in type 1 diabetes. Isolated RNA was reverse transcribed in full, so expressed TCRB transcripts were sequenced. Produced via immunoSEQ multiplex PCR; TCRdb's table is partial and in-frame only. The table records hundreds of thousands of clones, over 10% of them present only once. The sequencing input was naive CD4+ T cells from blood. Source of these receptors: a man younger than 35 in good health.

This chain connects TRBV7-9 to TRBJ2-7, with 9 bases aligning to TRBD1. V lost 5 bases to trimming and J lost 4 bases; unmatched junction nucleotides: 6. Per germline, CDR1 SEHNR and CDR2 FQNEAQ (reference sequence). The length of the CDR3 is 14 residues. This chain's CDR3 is CASSGVDRGYEQYF. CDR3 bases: TGTGCCAGCAGCGGAGTAGACAGGGGGTACGAGCAGTACTTC.

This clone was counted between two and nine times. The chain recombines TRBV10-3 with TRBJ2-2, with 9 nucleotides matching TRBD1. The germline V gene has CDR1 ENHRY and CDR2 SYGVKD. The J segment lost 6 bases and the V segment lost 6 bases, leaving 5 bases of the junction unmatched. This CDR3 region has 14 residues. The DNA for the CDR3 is TGTGCCATCAGGAAGGGACAGGGTGCCGGGGAGCTGTTTTTT. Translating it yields CAIRKGQGAGELFF.

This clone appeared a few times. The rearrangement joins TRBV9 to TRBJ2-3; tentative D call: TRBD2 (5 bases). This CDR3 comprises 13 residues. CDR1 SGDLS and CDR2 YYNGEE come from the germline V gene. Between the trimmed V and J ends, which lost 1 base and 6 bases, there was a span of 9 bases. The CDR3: CASSVPERDTQYF. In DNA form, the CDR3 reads TGTGCCAGCAGCGTACCCGAGCGGGATACGCAGTATTTT. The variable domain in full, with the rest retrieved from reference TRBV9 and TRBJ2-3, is DSGVTQTPKHLITATGQRVTLRCSPRSGDLSVYWYQQSLDQGLQFLIQYYNGEERAKGNILERFSAQQFPDLHSELNLSSLELGDSALYFCASSVPERDTQYFGPGTRLTVL.

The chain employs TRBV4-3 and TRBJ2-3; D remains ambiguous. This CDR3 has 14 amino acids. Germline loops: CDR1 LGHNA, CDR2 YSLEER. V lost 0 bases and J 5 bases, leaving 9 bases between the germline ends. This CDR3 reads CASSQDLVGDTQYF. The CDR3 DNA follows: TGCGCCAGCAGCCAAGATTTAGTCGGAGATACGCAGTATTTT.

The CDR3 loop is CASSLLPSYNEQFF. In nucleotides, the CDR3 is TGTGCCAGCAGCCTCCTACCCTCCTACAATGAGCAGTTCTTC. The chain recombines TRBV9 with TRBJ2-1; D gene ambiguous. The CDR3 has 14 residues. CDR1 is SGDLS and CDR2 is YYNGEE in the germline V gene. V lost 4 bases, J lost 0 bases, and 8 bases lay in between.

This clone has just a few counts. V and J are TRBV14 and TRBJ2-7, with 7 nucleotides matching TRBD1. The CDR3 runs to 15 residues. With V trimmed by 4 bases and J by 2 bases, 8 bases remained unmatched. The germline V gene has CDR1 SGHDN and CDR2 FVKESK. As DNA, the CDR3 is TGTGCCAGCAGCCTCAGGGGACAGATAACCTACGAGCAGTACTTC. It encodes CASSLRGQITYEQYF.

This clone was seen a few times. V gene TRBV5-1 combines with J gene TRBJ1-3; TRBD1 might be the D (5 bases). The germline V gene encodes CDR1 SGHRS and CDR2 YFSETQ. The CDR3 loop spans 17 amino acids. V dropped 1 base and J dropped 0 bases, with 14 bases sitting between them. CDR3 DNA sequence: TGCGCCAGCAGCTTGTCCCTGGGGGGGATCTCTGGAAACACCATATATTTT. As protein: CASSLSLGGISGNTIYF.

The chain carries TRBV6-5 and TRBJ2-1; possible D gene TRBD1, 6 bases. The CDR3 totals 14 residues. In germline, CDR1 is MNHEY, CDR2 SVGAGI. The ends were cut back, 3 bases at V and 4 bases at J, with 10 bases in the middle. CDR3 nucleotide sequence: TGTGCCAGCAGTTATGGGGGCGGTTACAATGAGCAGTTCTTC. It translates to CASSYGGGYNEQFF.

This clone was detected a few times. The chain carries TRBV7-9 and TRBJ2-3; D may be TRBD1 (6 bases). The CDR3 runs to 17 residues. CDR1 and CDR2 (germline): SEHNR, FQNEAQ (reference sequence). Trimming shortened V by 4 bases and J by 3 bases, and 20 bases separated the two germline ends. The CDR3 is CASSSTRRDTSTDTQYF. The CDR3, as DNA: TGTGCCAGCAGCTCGACCCGCCGGGACACATCGACAGATACGCAGTATTTT. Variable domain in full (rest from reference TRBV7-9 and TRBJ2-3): DTGVSQNPRHKITKRGQNVTFRCDPISEHNRLYWYRQTLGQGPEFLTYFQNEAQLEKSRLLSDRFSAERPKGSFSTLEIQRTEQGDSAMYLCASSSTRRDTSTDTQYFGPGTRLTVL.

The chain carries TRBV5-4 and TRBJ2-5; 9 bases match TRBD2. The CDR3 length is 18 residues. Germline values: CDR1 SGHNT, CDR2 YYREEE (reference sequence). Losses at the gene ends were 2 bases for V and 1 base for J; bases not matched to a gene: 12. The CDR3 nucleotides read TGTGCCAGCAGCTTAGGCCTAGCGGGGATCAGAAGCCAAGAGACCCAGTACTTC. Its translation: CASSLGLAGIRSQETQYF.

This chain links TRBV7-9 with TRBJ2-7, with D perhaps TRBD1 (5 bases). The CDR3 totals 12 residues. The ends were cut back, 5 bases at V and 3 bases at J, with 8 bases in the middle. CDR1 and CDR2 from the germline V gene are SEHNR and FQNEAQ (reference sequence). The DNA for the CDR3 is TGTGCCAGCAGCCCCAGGGACTACGAGCAGTACTTC. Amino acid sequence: CASSPRDYEQYF.

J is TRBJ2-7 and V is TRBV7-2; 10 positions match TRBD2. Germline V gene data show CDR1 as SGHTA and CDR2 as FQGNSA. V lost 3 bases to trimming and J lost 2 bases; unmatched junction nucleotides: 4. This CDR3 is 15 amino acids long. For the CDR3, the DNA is TGTGCCAGCAGCTTGAAGACTAGCGGGCCCTACGAGCAGTACTTC. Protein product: CASSLKTSGPYEQYF.

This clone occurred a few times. CDR3 region: CAWGDRTYEQYF. CDR3 in DNA: TGTGCCTGGGGGGACAGGACCTACGAGCAGTACTTC. This sequence joins TRBV30 and TRBJ2-7; the match to TRBD1 covers 8 bases. J lost 2 bases, V lost 5 bases, and 2 bases had no gene match. Germline values: CDR1 GTSNPN, CDR2 SVGIG (reference sequence). CDR3 length equals 12 residues.

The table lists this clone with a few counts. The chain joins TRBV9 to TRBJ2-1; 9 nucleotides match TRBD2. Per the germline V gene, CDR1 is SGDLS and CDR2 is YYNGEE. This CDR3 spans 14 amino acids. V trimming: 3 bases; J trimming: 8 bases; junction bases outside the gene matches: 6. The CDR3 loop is CASSASGGFYEQFF. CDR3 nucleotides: TGTGCCAGCAGCGCCAGCGGGGGGTTTTATGAGCAGTTCTTC.

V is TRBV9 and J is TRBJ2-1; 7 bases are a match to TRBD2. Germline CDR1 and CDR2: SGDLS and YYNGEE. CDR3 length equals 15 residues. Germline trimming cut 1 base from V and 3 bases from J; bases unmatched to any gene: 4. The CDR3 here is CASSVRREIYNEQFF. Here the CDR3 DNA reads TGTGCCAGCAGCGTAAGGCGGGAGATCTACAATGAGCAGTTCTTC.

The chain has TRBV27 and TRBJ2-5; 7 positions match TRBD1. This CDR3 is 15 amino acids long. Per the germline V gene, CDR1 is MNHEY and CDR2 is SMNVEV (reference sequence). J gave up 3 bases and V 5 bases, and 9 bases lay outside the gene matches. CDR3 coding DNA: TGTGCCAGCAGTCGCACCGGGACAGCTAAAGAGACCCAGTACTTC. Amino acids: CASSRTGTAKETQYF.

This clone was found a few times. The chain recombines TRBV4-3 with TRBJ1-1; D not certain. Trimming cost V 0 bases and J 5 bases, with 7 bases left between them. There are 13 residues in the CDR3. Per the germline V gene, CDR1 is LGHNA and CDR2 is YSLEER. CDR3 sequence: CASSQEAGTEAFF. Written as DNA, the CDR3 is TGCGCCAGCAGCCAAGAGGCAGGAACTGAAGCTTTCTTT.

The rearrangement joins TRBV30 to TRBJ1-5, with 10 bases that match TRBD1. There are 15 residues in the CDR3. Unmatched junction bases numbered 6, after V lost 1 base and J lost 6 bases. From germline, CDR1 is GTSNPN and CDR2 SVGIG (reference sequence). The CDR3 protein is CAWSDRDRGLQPQHF. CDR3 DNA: TGTGCCTGGAGTGACCGGGACAGGGGACTTCAGCCCCAGCATTTT.

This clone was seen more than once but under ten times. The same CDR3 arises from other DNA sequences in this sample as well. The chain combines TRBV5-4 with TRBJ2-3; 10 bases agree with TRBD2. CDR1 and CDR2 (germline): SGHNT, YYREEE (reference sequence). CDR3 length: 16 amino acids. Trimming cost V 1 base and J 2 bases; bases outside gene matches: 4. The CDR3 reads CASSLRLAGSTDTQYF. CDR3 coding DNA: TGTGCCAGCAGCTTGCGACTAGCGGGTTCCACAGATACGCAGTATTTT.

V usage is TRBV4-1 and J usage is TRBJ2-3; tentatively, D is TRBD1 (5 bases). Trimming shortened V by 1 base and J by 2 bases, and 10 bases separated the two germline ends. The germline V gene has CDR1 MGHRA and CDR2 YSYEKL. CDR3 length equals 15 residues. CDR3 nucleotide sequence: TGCGCCAGCAGCCAAGTAACAGGTTCCACAGATACGCAGTATTTT. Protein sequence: CASSQVTGSTDTQYF.

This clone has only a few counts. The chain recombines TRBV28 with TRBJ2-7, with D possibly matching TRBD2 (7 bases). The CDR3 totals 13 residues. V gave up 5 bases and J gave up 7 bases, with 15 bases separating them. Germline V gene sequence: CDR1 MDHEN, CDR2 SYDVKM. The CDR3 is CASSLRGAKEQYF. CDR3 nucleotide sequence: TGTGCCAGCAGTCTACGGGGGGCAAAGGAGCAGTACTTC.

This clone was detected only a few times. The CDR3 DNA follows: TGTGCCACCAGCAGTAGACAGGGAATGGGTCAGCCCCAGCATTTT. Protein product: CATSSRQGMGQPQHF. The rearrangement links TRBV15 to TRBJ1-5, with TRBD1 matching 7 bases. This CDR3 region has 15 residues. Germline CDR1 is LNHNV and CDR2 is YYDKDF (reference sequence). V trimming: 3 bases; J trimming: 6 bases; junction bases outside the gene matches: 8.

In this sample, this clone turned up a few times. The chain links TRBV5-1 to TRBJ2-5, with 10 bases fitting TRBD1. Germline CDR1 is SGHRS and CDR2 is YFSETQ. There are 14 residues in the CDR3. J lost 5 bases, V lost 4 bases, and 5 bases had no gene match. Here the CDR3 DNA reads TGCGCCAGCAGCATCGGGACAGGGGAGGAGACCCAGTACTTC. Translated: CASSIGTGEETQYF.

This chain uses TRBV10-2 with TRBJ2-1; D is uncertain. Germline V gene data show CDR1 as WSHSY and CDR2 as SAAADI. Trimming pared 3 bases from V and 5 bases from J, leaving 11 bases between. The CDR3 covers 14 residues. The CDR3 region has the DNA TGCGCCAGCAGTGAATGGCAACGTGACAATGAGCAGTTCTTC. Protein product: CASSEWQRDNEQFF.

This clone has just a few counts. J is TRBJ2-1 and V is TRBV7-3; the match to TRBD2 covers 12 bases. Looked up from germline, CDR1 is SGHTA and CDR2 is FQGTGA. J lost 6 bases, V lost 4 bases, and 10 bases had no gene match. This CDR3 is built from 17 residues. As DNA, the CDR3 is TGTGCCAGCAGCTCGGATATGACTAGCGGGGGAATCAATGAGCAGTTCTTC. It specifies CASSSDMTSGGINEQFF.

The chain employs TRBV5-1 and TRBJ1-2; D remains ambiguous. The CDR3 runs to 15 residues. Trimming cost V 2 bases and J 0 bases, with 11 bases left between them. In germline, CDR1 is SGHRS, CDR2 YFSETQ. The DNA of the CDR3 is TGCGCCAGCAGCTTTGGGAGAAGACCTAACTATGGCTACACCTTC. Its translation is CASSFGRRPNYGYTF.

This CDR3 is CASTLRGTEQETQYF. The CDR3 coding sequence is TGTGCCAGCACTCTCCGGGGGACAGAGCAAGAGACCCAGTACTTC. The rearrangement links TRBV11-2 to TRBJ2-5; perhaps TRBD1 as D (7 bases). Per germline, CDR1 SGHAT and CDR2 FQNNGV. CDR3 length: 15 residues. Trimming cost V 7 bases and J 2 bases, with 17 bases left between them.